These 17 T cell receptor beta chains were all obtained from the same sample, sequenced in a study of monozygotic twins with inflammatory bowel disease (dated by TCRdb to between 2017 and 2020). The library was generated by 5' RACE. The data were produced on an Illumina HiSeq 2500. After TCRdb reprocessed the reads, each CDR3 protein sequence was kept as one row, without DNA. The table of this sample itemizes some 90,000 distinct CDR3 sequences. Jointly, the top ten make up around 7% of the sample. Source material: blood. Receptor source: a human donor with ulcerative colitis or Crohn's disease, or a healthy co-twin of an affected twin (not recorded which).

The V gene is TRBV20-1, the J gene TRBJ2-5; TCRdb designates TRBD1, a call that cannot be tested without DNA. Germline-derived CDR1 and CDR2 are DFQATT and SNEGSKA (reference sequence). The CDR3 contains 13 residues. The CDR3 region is CSAPRQAEGAQYF.

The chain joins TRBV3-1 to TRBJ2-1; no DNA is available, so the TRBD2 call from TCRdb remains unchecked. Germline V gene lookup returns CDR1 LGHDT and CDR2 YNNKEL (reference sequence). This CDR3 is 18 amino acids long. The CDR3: CASSHARRGLAVYNEQFF.

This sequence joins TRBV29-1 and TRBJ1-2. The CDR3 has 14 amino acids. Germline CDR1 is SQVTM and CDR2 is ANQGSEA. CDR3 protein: CSVEGRPEFYGYTF. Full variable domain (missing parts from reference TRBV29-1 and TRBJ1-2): SAVISQKPSRDICQRGTSLTIQCQVDSQVTMMFWYRQQPGQSLTLIATANQGSEATYESGFVIDKFPISRPNLTFSTLTVSNMSPEDSSIYLCSVEGRPEFYGYTFGSGTRLTVV.

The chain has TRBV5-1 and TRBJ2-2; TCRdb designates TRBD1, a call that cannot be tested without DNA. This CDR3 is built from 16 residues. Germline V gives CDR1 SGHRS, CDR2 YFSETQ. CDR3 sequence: CASSLDPGTNTGELFF.

CDR3 amino acids: CASSEYITRGQGFYEQYF. V usage is TRBV25-1 and J usage is TRBJ2-7; without DNA, the TCRdb call of TRBD1 cannot be checked. In germline, CDR1 is MGHDK, CDR2 SYGVNS. The CDR3 loop spans 18 amino acids.

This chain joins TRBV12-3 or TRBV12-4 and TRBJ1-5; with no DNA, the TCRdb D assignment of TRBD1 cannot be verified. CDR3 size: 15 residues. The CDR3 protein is CASTNLGGRGQPQHF.

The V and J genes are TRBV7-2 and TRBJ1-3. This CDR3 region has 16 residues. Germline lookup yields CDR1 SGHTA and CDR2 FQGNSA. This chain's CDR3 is CASSLVLAYSGNTIYF.

CDR3: CASSPGAGGEQYF. This chain joins TRBV18 and TRBJ2-7; the TCRdb D gene call, TRBD1, has no DNA to confirm it. Germline values: CDR1 KGHSH, CDR2 LQKENI. The CDR3 sequence is 13 residues long. Drawing the rest from reference TRBV18 and TRBJ2-7, the complete variable domain is NAGVMQNPRHLVRRRGQEARLRCSPMKGHSHVYWYRQLPEEGLKFMVYLQKENIIDESGMPKERFSAEFPKEGPSILRIQQVVRGDSAAYFCASSPGAGGEQYFGPGTRLTVT.

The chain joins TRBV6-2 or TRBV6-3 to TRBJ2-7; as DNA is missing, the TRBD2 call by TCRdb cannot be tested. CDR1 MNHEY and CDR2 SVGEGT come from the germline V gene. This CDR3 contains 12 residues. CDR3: CASRTSGYEQYF.

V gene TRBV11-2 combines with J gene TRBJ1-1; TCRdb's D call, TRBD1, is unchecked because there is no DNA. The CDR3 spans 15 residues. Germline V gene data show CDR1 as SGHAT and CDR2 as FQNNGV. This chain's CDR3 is CASRLERGGSTEAFF.

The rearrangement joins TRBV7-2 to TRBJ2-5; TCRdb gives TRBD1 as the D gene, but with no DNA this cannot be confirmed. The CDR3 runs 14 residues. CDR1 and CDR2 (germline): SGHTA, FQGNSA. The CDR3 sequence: CASSPGFPRETQYF.

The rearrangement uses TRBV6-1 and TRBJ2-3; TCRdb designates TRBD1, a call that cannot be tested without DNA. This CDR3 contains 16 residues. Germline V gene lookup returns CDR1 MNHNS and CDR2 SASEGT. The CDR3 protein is CASHTRTGRKVGTQYF.

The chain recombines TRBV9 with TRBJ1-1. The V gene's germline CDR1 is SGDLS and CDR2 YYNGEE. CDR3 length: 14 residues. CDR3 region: CASSVVGKNTEAFF.

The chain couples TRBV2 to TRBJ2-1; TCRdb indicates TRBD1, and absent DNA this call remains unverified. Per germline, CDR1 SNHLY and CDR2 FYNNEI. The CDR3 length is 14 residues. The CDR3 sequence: CASRDFRSGDEQFF. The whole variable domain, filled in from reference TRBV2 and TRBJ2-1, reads EPEVTQTPSHQVTQMGQEVILRCVPISNHLYFYWYRQILGQKVEFLVSFYNNEISEKSEIFDDQFSVERPDGSNFTLKIRSTKLEDSAMYFCASRDFRSGDEQFFGPGTRLTVL.

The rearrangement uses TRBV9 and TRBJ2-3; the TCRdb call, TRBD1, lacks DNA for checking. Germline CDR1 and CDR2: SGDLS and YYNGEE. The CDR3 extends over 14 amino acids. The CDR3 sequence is CASSDGQGPTTQYF.

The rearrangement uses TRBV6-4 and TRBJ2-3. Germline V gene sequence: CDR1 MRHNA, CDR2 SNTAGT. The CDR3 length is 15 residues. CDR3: CASSATPVRTDTQYF.

This CDR3 is CASSWGTSGGHYNEQFF. V usage is TRBV5-1 and J usage is TRBJ2-1; TCRdb's D call, TRBD2, is unchecked because there is no DNA. Germline V lookup: CDR1 SGHRS, CDR2 YFSETQ. The CDR3 length is 17 residues.